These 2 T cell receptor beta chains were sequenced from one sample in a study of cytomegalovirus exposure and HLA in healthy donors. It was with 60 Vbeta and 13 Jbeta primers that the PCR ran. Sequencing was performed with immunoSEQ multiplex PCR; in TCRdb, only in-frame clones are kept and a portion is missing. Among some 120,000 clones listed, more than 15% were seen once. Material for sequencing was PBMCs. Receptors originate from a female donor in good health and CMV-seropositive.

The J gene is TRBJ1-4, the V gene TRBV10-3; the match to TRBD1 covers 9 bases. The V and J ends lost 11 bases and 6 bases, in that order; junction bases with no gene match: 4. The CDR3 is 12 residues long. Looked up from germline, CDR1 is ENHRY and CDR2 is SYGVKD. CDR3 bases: TGTGCCTCGCGGGACAGGGATGAAAAACTGTTTTTT. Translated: CASRDRDEKLFF.

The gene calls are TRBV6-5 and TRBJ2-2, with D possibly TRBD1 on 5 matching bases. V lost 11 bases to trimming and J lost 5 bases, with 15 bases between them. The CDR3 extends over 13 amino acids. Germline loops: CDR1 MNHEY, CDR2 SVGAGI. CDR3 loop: CAARRGWTGELFF. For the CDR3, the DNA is TGTGCCGCACGAAGGGGTTGGACCGGGGAGCTGTTTTTT.